Each of the 28 T cell receptor beta chains below was sequenced from the same sample in a study of blood T cells in healthy people across ages (dated by TCRdb to between 2014 and 2017). The library was produced with 5' RACE. Sequencing instrument: Illumina HiSeq 2500. A second PCR of about 6 to 11 cycles was performed with a sample-barcoded 5' primer and a J-beta primer mix. TCRdb took the public reads, trimmed them with fastp at Q25, ran MiXCR for clone calling and kept in-frame beta chains. For every CDR3 protein sequence, its rows merge into one entry that carries the most common genes and DNA. This sample comprises over 950,000 distinct CDR3 sequences, roughly 47% of them detected only once. Roughly 23% of the sample is taken by the ten largest. The sequenced material came from blood. Receptors originate from a woman aged 55-70 years in good health.

This clonotype was counted between two and nine times. The J gene is TRBJ1-6, the V gene TRBV6-5; 9 bases map to TRBD1. CDR1 MNHEY and CDR2 SVGAGI come from the germline V gene. Germline trimming cut 4 bases from V and 10 bases from J; bases unmatched to any gene: 8. The CDR3 totals 15 residues. The CDR3 loop is CASSFYGTGNSPLHF. The CDR3 DNA is TGTGCCAGCAGTTTCTATGGGACAGGGAACTCACCCCTCCACTTT.

The chain combines TRBV6-2 or TRBV6-3 with TRBJ1-5; D is ambiguous. Germline V gives CDR1 MNHEY, CDR2 SVGEGT. V was pared by 9 bases and J by 0 bases, with 18 bases between. This CDR3 is built from 16 residues. The CDR3 protein is CASMKPRGYSNQPQHF. The CDR3 nucleotides read TGTGCCAGTATGAAACCAAGAGGTTATAGCAATCAGCCCCAGCATTTT.

The V gene is TRBV29-1, the J gene TRBJ2-7, with 10 bases that match TRBD1. The germline CDR1 and CDR2 sequences are SQVTM and ANQGSEA. This CDR3 has 14 amino acids. Unmatched junction bases numbered 9, after V lost 6 bases and J lost 4 bases. The CDR3 nucleotides read TGCAGCGTAAGAACCGGGACAGGGGCATACGAGCAGTACTTC. Protein product: CSVRTGTGAYEQYF.

This clonotype has a handful of counts. The rearrangement links TRBV15 to TRBJ2-5; D remains unclear. Germline V lookup: CDR1 LNHNV, CDR2 YYDKDF (reference sequence). CDR3 length: 14 residues. V lost 5 bases and J lost 1, with 11 bases in between. The CDR3 DNA reads as TGTGCCACCAGCCCCAGAAGGAGCCAAGAGACCCAGTACTTC. It is translated as CATSPRRSQETQYF.

Worth noting for this clonotype: At one of its ends the junction is not consistent with the germline gene, which may arise from a read error. V and J are TRBV7-9 and TRBJ1-6; weak D call: TRBD1 (5 bases). The CDR3 extends over 13 amino acids. The germline CDR1 and CDR2 sequences are SEHNR and FQNEAQ (reference sequence). The CDR3 here is CASSQGTSSLLHF. The CDR3 DNA reads as TGTGCCAGCAGCCAAGGGACTTCTTCACTCCTCCACTTT.

Turning to this clonotype: One end of the junction does not line up with germline, which may come from a read error. The chain joins TRBV4-2 to TRBJ1-6, with D possibly being TRBD1 (6 bases). Germline-derived CDR1 and CDR2 are LGHNA and YNFKEQ. The CDR3 consists of 14 residues. CDR3 bases: TGTGCCAGCAGCCAACTAGACAGGTTCTCACCCCCCCACTTT. It is translated as CASSQLDRFSPPHF.

The J gene is TRBJ2-2, the V gene TRBV20-1; 7 bases are a match to TRBD2. The CDR3 is 15 amino acids. V gave up 0 bases and J gave up 5 bases; unmatched junction bases: 6. Germline V lookup: CDR1 DFQATT, CDR2 SNEGSKA (reference sequence). The CDR3 bases are TGCAGTGCTAGAGATTCGGGGGGAGGAACCGGGGAGCTGTTTTTT. It is translated as CSARDSGGGTGELFF.

This chain connects TRBV2 to TRBJ2-6; D unclear. Per the germline V gene, CDR1 is SNHLY and CDR2 is FYNNEI. V was clipped by 10 bases and J by 1 base, with 20 bases between them. The CDR3 is 17 residues long. CDR3: CATTPGLALSGANVLTF. Written as DNA, the CDR3 is TGTGCCACCACGCCGGGTCTCGCTCTGTCTGGGGCCAACGTCCTGACTTTC.

The chain is built from TRBV4-1 and TRBJ2-1; TRBD2 is a possible D gene (6 bases). The CDR3 length is 15 residues. In germline, CDR1 is MGHRA, CDR2 YSYEKL. Trimming removed 2 bases from V and 2 bases from J, with 10 bases in between. In DNA, the CDR3 is TGCGCCAGCAGCCAAACGGGAGTGACCTACAATGAGCAGTTCTTC. Translating gives CASSQTGVTYNEQFF.

This clonotype has at least ten counts. The V gene is TRBV20-1, the J gene TRBJ2-1, with 15 bases aligning to TRBD2. V dropped 5 bases and J dropped 7; count of bases not matched to a gene: 9. Germline V CDR1 and CDR2: DFQATT, SNEGSKA (reference sequence). The CDR3 is made up of 16 amino acids. CDR3 in DNA: TGCAGTGCTCCGTGGACTAGCGGGAGGGCCCGGAATGAGCAGTTCTTC. Its protein is CSAPWTSGRARNEQFF.

The J gene is TRBJ2-7, the V gene TRBV20-1; D remains unclear. Per the germline V gene, CDR1 is DFQATT and CDR2 is SNEGSKA (reference sequence). The V end was cut by 5 bases, the J end by 5 bases, with 16 bases between. This CDR3 is built from 13 residues. CDR3 nucleotide sequence: TGCAGTGCTCTTATGGAGTTTCCCAACGAGCAGTACTTC. As protein: CSALMEFPNEQYF.

In its sample, this clonotype was seen a few times. The CDR3: CASSSTGDRELFF. The DNA for the CDR3 is TGTGCCAGCAGCTCTACAGGGGACCGGGAGCTGTTTTTT. V is TRBV11-2 and J is TRBJ2-2, with 7 bases aligning to TRBD1. This CDR3 has 13 residues. Germline CDR1 and CDR2: SGHAT and FQNNGV. After removal of 4 bases from V and 9 bases from J, the junction contained 5 bases not matched to a gene.

The rearrangement uses TRBV20-1 and TRBJ2-7; TRBD2 aligns across 9 bases. Germline V CDR1 and CDR2: DFQATT, SNEGSKA (reference sequence). The CDR3 runs 13 residues. V shed 7 bases, J shed 2 bases, and the junction held 6 bases outside the gene matches. CDR3 DNA: TGCAGTGGGAGCGGGAGGAGGACCTACGAGCAGTACTTC. As protein: CSGSGRRTYEQYF.

The chain recombines TRBV2 with TRBJ2-6, with 9 bases lining up with TRBD1. Germline-derived CDR1 and CDR2 are SNHLY and FYNNEI. V shed 6 bases, J shed 2 bases, and the junction held 14 bases outside the gene matches. The CDR3 contains 19 residues. CDR3 DNA sequence: TGTGCCAGCAGAAAACAGGGGGCCGCCCTCACTGCTGGGGCCAACGTCCTGACTTTC. The encoded protein is CASRKQGAALTAGANVLTF.

The CDR3 loop reads CASRSGTSGRPWALETQYF. The CDR3, as DNA: TGCGCCAGCAGATCCGGGACTAGCGGGAGGCCCTGGGCGTTGGAGACCCAGTACTTC. This chain uses TRBV5-1 with TRBJ2-5; 15 bases are a match to TRBD2. CDR1 SGHRS and CDR2 YFSETQ come from the germline V gene. The CDR3 has 19 amino acids. Trimming removed 5 bases from V and 5 bases from J; junction bases left unmatched: 16.

The table lists this clonotype with a count of one. CDR3 nucleotide sequence: TGTGCCAGCAGCCCTCAACAGGGGCCCCTCTATGGCTACACCTTC. Translating it yields CASSPQQGPLYGYTF. The chain recombines TRBV7-9 with TRBJ1-2, with 7 nucleotides matching TRBD1. V was clipped by 5 bases and J by 4 bases; unmatched bases: 10. The CDR3 runs 15 residues. Germline CDR1 and CDR2: SEHNR and FQNEAQ (reference sequence).

This clonotype turned up a few times. The rearrangement joins TRBV12-3 or TRBV12-4 to TRBJ2-7; 7 nucleotides match TRBD2. This CDR3 region has 17 residues. V lost 1 base, J lost 1 base, and 10 bases stayed unmatched. The CDR3 spells CASSLEFGEGGSYEQYF. As DNA, the CDR3 is TGTGCCAGCAGTTTAGAATTCGGGGAGGGTGGTTCCTACGAGCAGTACTTC.

The V call is TRBV4-3, the J call TRBJ1-2, with D unresolved. Trimming stripped 0 bases from V and 5 bases from J, with 7 bases between. Germline V gene sequence: CDR1 LGHNA, CDR2 YSLEER. CDR3 length: 13 residues. The CDR3 nucleotides read TGCGCCAGCAGCCAAGATCTTATGTATGGCTACACCTTC. It yields the protein CASSQDLMYGYTF.

This clonotype was seen at least ten times. The rearrangement uses TRBV11-2 and TRBJ2-6; TRBD1 aligns across 7 bases. The CDR3 consists of 17 residues. Germline loops: CDR1 SGHAT, CDR2 FQNNGV. The ends lost 1 base at V and 2 bases at J; junction bases unmatched: 5. CDR3 loop: CASSLGGTGAGANVLTF. In DNA, the CDR3 is TGTGCCAGCAGCTTAGGGGGCACAGGGGCTGGGGCCAACGTCCTGACTTTC.

The V call is TRBV5-1, the J call TRBJ2-2; D is perhaps TRBD1 (7 bases). From germline, CDR1 is SGHRS and CDR2 YFSETQ. The V end lost 4 bases, the J end lost 1 base, and 11 bases lay between the germline ends. The CDR3 contains 15 residues. DNA of the CDR3: TGCGCCAGCAGCCGCGGGACAGAGAACACCGGGGAGCTGTTTTTT. This codes for CASSRGTENTGELFF.

V and J are TRBV20-1 and TRBJ2-5, with D perhaps TRBD2 (7 bases). The closer fit of TRBJ2-7 to the DNA end suggests the J call may be wrong. The CDR3 is 14 amino acids. Germline CDR1 DFQATT, CDR2 SNEGSKA (reference sequence). The CDR3: CSARARGGVDEQYF. CDR3 nucleotide sequence: TGCAGTGCTAGAGCCCGAGGGGGGGTCGACGAGCAGTACTTC.

CDR3 region: CASSWDSEQFF. CDR3 nucleotides: TGTGCCAGCAGTTGGGACTCGGAGCAGTTCTTC. This chain links TRBV12-3 or TRBV12-4 with TRBJ2-1, with a tentative D call TRBD2 (6 bases). V was shortened by 4 bases and J by 10 bases, with 8 bases between the two germline ends. This CDR3 region has 11 residues.

J is TRBJ2-5 and V is TRBV9; TRBD2 might be the D (6 bases). Trimming pared 0 bases from V and 11 bases from J, leaving 17 bases between. Germline CDR1 and CDR2: SGDLS and YYNGEE. This CDR3 is 14 amino acids long. The CDR3 DNA follows: TGTGCCAGCAGCGTAGGCGGGACCAAGAATGAGCAGTACTTC. As protein: CASSVGGTKNEQYF.

V usage is TRBV15 and J usage is TRBJ1-1; D uncertain. This CDR3 spans 11 amino acids. Trimming cost V 7 bases and J 11 bases, with 14 bases left between them. CDR1 is LNHNV and CDR2 is YYDKDF in the germline V gene (reference sequence). The CDR3 coding sequence is TGTGCCACCAAAGGCTCGGGGAGCGCTTTCTTT. This sequence encodes CATKGSGSAFF.

The sample holds one count of this clonotype. The chain couples TRBV4-1 to TRBJ2-3; 11 bases line up with TRBD2. The germline V gene encodes CDR1 MGHRA and CDR2 YSYEKL. J lost 2 bases, V lost 3 bases, and 10 bases had no gene match. The length of the CDR3 is 18 residues. The CDR3 nucleotides are TGCGCCAGCAGCCACCTAGCGGGAGGTAGGGGATACACAGATACGCAGTATTTT. Translating gives CASSHLAGGRGYTDTQYF.

The DNA for the CDR3 is TGTGCCAGCAGTACGGGACAGGGCCTCTCCTATAATTCACCCCTCCACTTT. It codes for CASSTGQGLSYNSPLHF. V usage is TRBV28 and J usage is TRBJ1-6, with 9 bases lining up with TRBD1. CDR3 length equals 17 residues. V gave up 5 bases and J gave up 0 bases; unmatched junction bases: 5. The germline CDR1 and CDR2 sequences are MDHEN and SYDVKM. The full variable domain, its missing parts supplied by reference TRBV28 and TRBJ1-6, is DVKVTQSSRYLVKRTGEKVFLECVQDMDHENMFWYRQDPGLGLRLIYFSYDVKMKEKGDIPEGYSVSREKKERFSLILESASTNQTSMYLCASSTGQGLSYNSPLHFGNGTRLTVT.

This sequence joins TRBV5-6 and TRBJ1-2, with D maybe TRBD1 (5 bases). This CDR3 is built from 15 residues. The germline V gene encodes CDR1 SGHDT and CDR2 YYEEEE. V lost 4 bases and J 5 bases, leaving 18 bases between the germline ends. CDR3 sequence reads: CASSPSYDSLYGYTF. The CDR3 DNA is TGTGCCAGCAGCCCGTCGTACGACAGCCTTTATGGCTACACCTTC.

This clonotype was counted a single time. The chain couples TRBV11-2 to TRBJ2-7; D tentatively fits TRBD1 or TRBD2 (6 bases each). CDR3 length: 15 residues. V lost 5 bases and J lost 2, with 16 bases in between. Germline CDR1 and CDR2: SGHAT and FQNNGV. The chain's CDR3 is CASSPPGAKAYEQYF. CDR3 in DNA: TGTGCCAGCAGCCCGCCGGGGGCTAAGGCCTACGAGCAGTACTTC.